Below, one T cell receptor (beta chain) is given with its context. The germline gives CDR1 MDHEN, CDR2 SYDVKM. V was pared by 4 bases and J by 5 bases, with 10 bases of the junction left unmatched. The CDR3 length is 15 residues. This sample stems from a study of shared T cell receptors in the human thymus. This table comes from immunoSEQ multiplex PCR, and its TCRdb copy is limited to in-frame clones, with some not included. The table includes hundreds of thousands of clones, more than 70% detected once. These same records also appear under a second study, on human thymus T cells. That investigation notes: Thymus tissue for the work was resected from patients undergoing corrective heart surgery. Related research found strongly overlapping thymic repertoires in unrelated individuals.

The chain couples TRBV28 to TRBJ1-1, with 7 nucleotides matching TRBD1. Sample: thymocytes. The receptor's source is a boy in the first two years of life with a congenital heart defect. CDR3 bases: TGTGCCAGCAGTTCCGTGCTGACAGGGCGTACTGAAGCTTTCTTT. Residues: CASSSVLTGRTEAFF.